This T cell receptor (beta chain) stems from a study of blood T cell repertoires in COVID-19. Study at large: COVID-19 samples collected from the United States, Italy and Spain covered acute and convalescent phases.

Here immunoSEQ multiplex PCR was the method, and the copy in TCRdb shows in-frame clones only, minus some. This table has over 300,000 clones, over 75% appearing once. CDR3 length equals 12 residues. Per germline, CDR1 WSHSY and CDR2 SAAADI. With 5 bases removed from V and 0 bases from J, the gap between germline ends came to 5 bases. The participants were between about 18 and 89 years old and came from 24 US areas. The sequence derives from a man aged 25 to 45 who had recovered from COVID-19. This chain joins TRBV10-2 and TRBJ2-7; D is unclear. Sequenced: PBMCs or T cells enriched from blood (not recorded which). CDR3 nucleotides: TGCGCCAGCAGTCAGATCTCCTACGAGCAGTACTTC. It translates to CASSQISYEQYF.